The sequence of this T cell receptor beta chain was determined in a study of T cell repertoires in cytomegalovirus infection. General observations from the study: HLA-C-restricted CMV clonotypes gave the most frequent clonotype in two of eight donors. Accumulated public TCR beta family frequency recognized individuals carrying CMV together with the relevant HLA.

TCRdb analysed the reads with MiXCR anew, one entry per CDR3 protein. The sample has some 180,000 distinct CDR3 sequences, about a sixth seen once. In its sample, this clonotype was seen a few times. Its target is not known. Between the trimmed V and J ends, which lost 5 bases and 1 base, there was a span of 9 bases. The CDR3 extends over 13 amino acids. The chain combines TRBV12-3 or TRBV12-4 with TRBJ2-7; D unresolved. Sequenced input: CD8+ T cells from PBMCs. The sequence was collected from a human donor in good health (CMV status not recorded). Some clones in this sample may be carry-over from other donors' samples. CDR3 sequence (DNA): TGTGCCAGCAGTGCGTCAAATTCCTACGAGCAGTACTTC. Translated: CASSASNSYEQYF.